This T cell receptor beta chain was captured by sequencing in a study of T-cell memory formation after mild COVID-19. General study points: Balance between CD4 and CD8 was seen in clones contracting day 15 to 85, and a CD4+ lean was seen in later expanders. CM and EM subsets held most contracting CD4+ clones; EMRA held CD8+ ones.

V was clipped by 0 bases and J by 2 bases, with 7 bases between them. The germline V gene encodes CDR1 LNHNV and CDR2 YYDKDF (reference sequence). The CDR3 spans 14 residues. Only a few counts were recorded for this clonotype. The antigen is unknown. TCRdb independently ran MiXCR on the 5' RACE reads; one entry per CDR3 protein. Counted here are 180,000 or so distinct CDR3 sequences, under 20% occurring once; the ten biggest clones make up approximately 2.2%. The sequencing sample was made of PBMCs or a T cell subset sorted from them (not recorded which). The source is an adult woman who had mild COVID-19 (a few samples of this study predate the infection). Cell type and time point are not known. The gene calls are TRBV15 and TRBJ1-2; D uncertain. The DNA for the CDR3 is TGTGCCACCAGCAGAGATGCTGGAAACTATGGCTACACCTTC. This encodes CATSRDAGNYGYTF.